One sample yielded the 30 T cell receptor beta chains listed below, sequenced in a study of tumour-infiltrating T cells in Burkitt lymphoma (TCRdb year 2020). The library was generated by the immunoSEQ multiplex PCR assay. TCRdb retrieved this table from immuneACCESS and kept in-frame rearrangements only. Not all clones are present; in checked studies, unresolved V genes account for under half, and no reason is known for the remainder. The sample table contains about 14,000 clones; only one count was recorded for approximately 83% of them. The top ten constitute approximately 1.3% of the sample. Sequencing was done on a sample of tumor tissue. Every receptor here comes from a human donor with diffuse large B-cell lymphoma.

The chain uses TRBV7-2 and TRBJ2-7; 12 bases fit TRBD2. The CDR3 runs to 17 residues. Germline V gene lookup returns CDR1 SGHTA and CDR2 FQGNSA. Germline trimming cut 2 bases from V and 3 bases from J; bases unmatched to any gene: 8. CDR3 sequence reads: CASSLPETSGRIYEQYF. CDR3 sequence (DNA): TGTGCCAGCAGCTTACCTGAAACTAGCGGGAGGATCTACGAGCAGTACTTC.

This clone was counted a few times. V usage is TRBV19 and J usage is TRBJ1-2; TRBD1 agrees at 9 bases. From germline, CDR1 is LNHDA and CDR2 SQIVND (reference sequence). V shed 8 bases, J shed 4 bases, and the junction held 11 bases outside the gene matches. The CDR3 totals 15 residues. The CDR3 is CASVGPGQGFYGYTF. CDR3 coding DNA: TGTGCCAGTGTAGGGCCGGGACAGGGTTTCTATGGCTACACCTTC. Supplemented by reference TRBV19 and TRBJ1-2, the full variable domain reads DGGITQSPKYLFRKEGQNVTLSCEQNLNHDAMYWYRQDPGQGLRLIYYSQIVNDFQKGDIAEGYSVSREKKESFPLTVTSAQKNPTAFYLCASVGPGQGFYGYTFGSGTRLTVV.

The chain uses TRBV18 and TRBJ2-7; no definite D call. Germline V gene data show CDR1 as KGHSH and CDR2 as LQKENI. The CDR3 loop spans 12 amino acids. V lost 1 base, J lost 2 bases, and 3 bases lay in between. CDR3 bases: TGTGCCAGCTCACCACATCCCTACGAGCAGTACTTC. It encodes CASSPHPYEQYF.

The table lists this clone with a few counts. This chain connects TRBV5-4 to TRBJ1-1; D is unclear. Trimming removed 0 bases at V and 0 bases at J, with 9 bases between. This CDR3 has 15 residues. Germline V gene sequence: CDR1 SGHNT, CDR2 YYREEE (reference sequence). DNA for the CDR3: TGTGCCAGCAGCTTGGCGGGCAGGATGAACACTGAAGCTTTCTTT. Its translation: CASSLAGRMNTEAFF.

This rearrangement joins TRBV19 to TRBJ2-1, with TRBD2 identical over 11 bases. The CDR3 length is 14 residues. J gave up 6 bases and V 5 bases, and 3 bases lay outside the gene matches. The germline gives CDR1 LNHDA, CDR2 SQIVND (reference sequence). In DNA form, the CDR3 reads TGTGCCAGTAGTGATCTAGCGGGAGGCAATGAGCAGTTCTTC. It codes for CASSDLAGGNEQFF.

CDR3 protein: CASRPGQGAYEQYF. CDR3 bases: TGTGCCAGCAGACCGGGACAGGGGGCTTACGAGCAGTACTTC. This rearrangement joins TRBV2 to TRBJ2-7, with 12 nucleotides matching TRBD1. Trimming cost V 6 bases and J 4 bases; bases outside gene matches: 4. Germline V gene sequence: CDR1 SNHLY, CDR2 FYNNEI. This CDR3 spans 14 amino acids.

The rearrangement uses TRBV5-1 and TRBJ2-3; tentatively, D is TRBD1 or TRBD2 (5 bases each). CDR1 and CDR2 (germline): SGHRS, YFSETQ. CDR3 length equals 14 residues. V dropped 4 bases and J dropped 5 bases, with 14 bases sitting between them. The CDR3 DNA sequence: TGCGCCAGCAGCGGGGGAGACTTTGGAGATACGCAGTATTTT. Residues: CASSGGDFGDTQYF. Using reference TRBV5-1 and TRBJ2-3 for the parts outside the CDR3, the full variable domain is KAGVTQTPRYLIKTRGQQVTLSCSPISGHRSVSWYQQTPGQGLQFLFEYFSETQRNKGNFPGRFSGRQFSNSRSEMNVSTLELGDSALYLCASSGGDFGDTQYFGPGTRLTVL.

The chain is built from TRBV6-1 and TRBJ1-1, with no clear D. The CDR3 sequence is 10 residues long. Germline V gene sequence: CDR1 MNHNS, CDR2 SASEGT. Trimming cost V 5 bases and J 6 bases, with 4 bases left between them. CDR3 in amino acids: CASSRPEAFF. CDR3 in DNA: TGTGCCAGCAGTCGGCCTGAAGCTTTCTTT.

V usage is TRBV4-1 and J usage is TRBJ2-2; D is uncertain. Trimming cost V 0 bases and J 4 bases, with 6 bases left between them. Per germline, CDR1 MGHRA and CDR2 YSYEKL. The CDR3 runs to 14 residues. CDR3 residues: CASSQEGSTGELFF. In DNA form, the CDR3 reads TGCGCCAGCAGCCAAGAGGGGTCCACCGGGGAGCTGTTTTTT.

This clone was detected only a few times. V gene TRBV5-8 combines with J gene TRBJ2-6; D unresolved. Germline values: CDR1 SGHTS, CDR2 YDEGEE. V was cut by 2 bases and J by 10 bases, with 1 base left in between. There are 10 residues in the CDR3. The CDR3: CASSFNVLTF. CDR3 DNA: TGTGCCAGCAGCTTTAACGTCCTGACTTTC.

The V gene is TRBV5-4, the J gene TRBJ2-7; 9 bases align to TRBD2. The CDR3 length is 17 residues. Germline loops: CDR1 SGHNT, CDR2 YYREEE (reference sequence). Trimming took 0 bases from V and 3 from J; bases not matched to a gene: 10. Here the CDR3 DNA reads TGTGCCAGCAGCTTGGTCGGTCTAGCGGGAAAGGGCTACGAGCAGTACTTC. Translating gives CASSLVGLAGKGYEQYF.

This clone was found once. The chain uses TRBV27 and TRBJ1-4; maybe TRBD1 (6 bases). Per the germline V gene, CDR1 is MNHEY and CDR2 is SMNVEV (reference sequence). The length of the CDR3 is 13 residues. V lost 10 bases and J lost 4, with 13 bases in between. CDR3 protein: CATRGDDNEKLFF. CDR3 sequence (DNA): TGTGCCACCAGGGGAGACGATAATGAAAAACTGTTTTTT. The entire variable domain, with the rest obtained from reference TRBV27 and TRBJ1-4, is as follows: EAQVTQNPRYLITVTGKKLTVTCSQNMNHEYMSWYRQDPGLGLRQIYYSMNVEVTDKGDVPEGYKVSRKEKRNFPLILESPSPNQTSLYFCATRGDDNEKLFFGSGTQLSVL.

This clone appeared a single time. The genes are TRBV12-5 and TRBJ2-7, with D perhaps TRBD1 (6 bases). Germline loops: CDR1 LGHNT, CDR2 FRNRAP. With 7 bases removed from V and 1 base from J, the gap between germline ends came to 14 bases. The CDR3 covers 14 residues. The CDR3 DNA reads as TGTGCTAGTGCTATAGGGGGAGCTTCCTACGAGCAGTACTTC. Amino acids: CASAIGGASYEQYF. Together with reference TRBV12-5 and TRBJ2-7, the CDR3 gives the full variable domain: DARVTQTPRHKVTEMGQEVTMRCQPILGHNTVFWYRQTMMQGLELLAYFRNRAPLDDSGMPKDRFSAEMPDATLATLKIQPSEPRDSAVYFCASAIGGASYEQYFGPGTRLTVT.

V and J are TRBV9 and TRBJ2-3; D not certain. Per the germline V gene, CDR1 is SGDLS and CDR2 is YYNGEE. The V end was cut by 0 bases, the J end by 2 bases, with 7 bases between. The CDR3 runs to 14 residues. The CDR3 DNA is TGTGCCAGCAGCGTAGTGGCTACCACAGATACGCAGTATTTT. Protein sequence: CASSVVATTDTQYF.

The CDR3 is CASSFPTSNYGYTF. CDR3 bases: TGTGCCAGCAGTTTCCCTACTTCTAACTATGGCTACACCTTC. The V call is TRBV6-6, the J call TRBJ1-2; D remains ambiguous. The CDR3 is made up of 14 amino acids. V gave up 4 bases and J gave up 0 bases, with 9 bases separating them. Germline CDR1 is MNHNY and CDR2 is SVGAGI (reference sequence).

Notes on this clone: A junction end diverges from the germline sequence, so it may reflect a read error. The sample holds other DNA sequences that translate to the same CDR3. The chain employs TRBV10-3 and TRBJ1-2, with D unresolved. Germline lookup yields CDR1 ENHRY and CDR2 SYGVKD. There are 13 residues in the CDR3. The DNA for the CDR3 is TGTGCCATCAGTGGGTCTGCTAACTACGGCTACACCTTC. Protein sequence: CAISGSANYGYTF.

A word on this clone: The junction departs from the called germline gene at one end, perhaps through a read error. The chain combines TRBV9 with TRBJ2-3; tentatively, D is TRBD1 (6 bases). There are 15 residues in the CDR3. CDR1 SGDLS and CDR2 YYNGEE come from the germline V gene. In nucleotides, the CDR3 is TGTGCCAGCAGCGTAGTGGGGGCTAGCACAGATATGCAGTATTTT. This gives the protein CASSVVGASTDMQYF.

This rearrangement joins TRBV6-5 to TRBJ1-5; D perhaps matches TRBD1 (5 bases). This CDR3 is 15 amino acids long. The V gene lost 6 bases and the J gene lost 2 bases, with 14 bases spanning the gap. From germline, CDR1 is MNHEY and CDR2 SVGAGI. The CDR3 bases are TGTGCCAGCAGCCGCGGCGGGGGGGGCAATCAGCCCCAGCATTTT. Translated, it gives CASSRGGGGNQPQHF.

DNA for the CDR3: TGCGCCAGCAGTGGTGGTGGGGTTGGCTACACCTTC. As protein: CASSGGGVGYTF. V and J are TRBV4-3 and TRBJ1-2; D call uncertain. The germline V gene has CDR1 LGHNA and CDR2 YSLEER. The V end was cut by 6 bases, the J end by 7 bases, with 12 bases between. The CDR3 has 12 amino acids.

The chain couples TRBV5-1 to TRBJ2-1; no clear D. Germline V gene data show CDR1 as SGHRS and CDR2 as YFSETQ. V lost 3 bases and J 2 bases, leaving 6 bases between the germline ends. This CDR3 contains 13 residues. The CDR3 loop is CASSSNTYNEQFF. The CDR3 region has the DNA TGCGCCAGCAGCTCCAATACCTACAATGAGCAGTTCTTC.

The J gene is TRBJ1-2, the V gene TRBV21-1; the table assigns TRBD1, which was not confirmed against the DNA. TRBV21-1 is assigned pseudogene status. This CDR3 spans 16 amino acids. The CDR3 region has the DNA TGTGCCAGCAGCAGAGCCGCATGGACAGGGAGACATGGCTACACCTTC. This sequence encodes CASSRAAWTGRHGYTF.

The CDR3 DNA reads as TGTGCCAGCAGCGTAGCGTCGCTAGATCCGGATACGCAGTATTTT. Its protein is CASSVASLDPDTQYF. V is TRBV9 and J is TRBJ2-3; the D is unclear. The CDR3 spans 15 residues. CDR1 SGDLS and CDR2 YYNGEE come from the germline V gene. Between the trimmed V and J ends, which lost 0 bases and 6 bases, there was a span of 14 bases.

The J gene is TRBJ2-7, the V gene TRBV4-1; weak D call: TRBD2 (5 bases). The germline V and J ends were trimmed by 3 bases and 2 bases, with 8 bases remaining between them. The germline V gene has CDR1 MGHRA and CDR2 YSYEKL. The CDR3 length is 13 residues. CDR3 sequence reads: CASSQGSTYEQYF. CDR3 nucleotides: TGCGCCAGCAGCCAGGGGAGTACCTACGAGCAGTACTTC.

The rearrangement links TRBV5-6 to TRBJ2-2; TRBD1 might be the D (6 bases). The germline V gene encodes CDR1 SGHDT and CDR2 YYEEEE. Deletions cut 4 bases from V and 3 bases from J, with 22 bases between. The CDR3 covers 18 residues. The CDR3 spells CASSPRADSLVYTGELFF. The CDR3 DNA sequence: TGTGCCAGCAGCCCTCGAGCGGACAGCCTAGTATACACCGGGGAGCTGTTTTTT.

The chain has TRBV7-9 and TRBJ2-2; a possible D gene is TRBD1 (7 bases). Trimming cost V 2 bases and J 7 bases, with 11 bases left between them. Germline V lookup: CDR1 SEHNR, CDR2 FQNEAQ (reference sequence). This CDR3 has 14 residues. The CDR3, as DNA: TGTGCCAGCAGCTTACAGGGGGGCATCGGGGAGCTGTTTTTT. Its translation: CASSLQGGIGELFF.

The CDR3 is CSAEGGSGDTEAFF. The CDR3 coding sequence is TGCAGCGCCGAGGGGGGGTCAGGGGACACTGAAGCTTTCTTT. The rearrangement joins TRBV29-1 to TRBJ1-1, with a weak D call TRBD1 (6 bases). Germline values: CDR1 SQVTM, CDR2 ANQGSEA. V lost 7 bases, J lost 3 bases, and 18 bases lay in between. The CDR3 covers 14 residues.

V and J are TRBV25-1 and TRBJ2-7, with D hard to call. This CDR3 is 13 amino acids long. Trimming took 4 bases from V and 1 from J, leaving 8 bases between them. Germline CDR1 reads MGHDK; CDR2 reads SYGVNS. CDR3 bases: TGTGCCAGCAGTGTAGGAGTGTCCTACGAGCAGTACTTC. This sequence encodes CASSVGVSYEQYF.

This sequence joins TRBV19 and TRBJ2-7; D unresolved. V lost 5 bases to trimming and J lost 4 bases, with 18 bases between them. From germline, CDR1 is LNHDA and CDR2 SQIVND (reference sequence). CDR3 length equals 15 residues. The CDR3 sequence is CASSLPGAASYEQYF. The CDR3 region has the DNA TGTGCCAGTAGTCTACCGGGCGCGGCGTCATACGAGCAGTACTTC.

The V and J genes are TRBV6-5 and TRBJ1-2; 7 positions agree with TRBD1. Germline lookup yields CDR1 MNHEY and CDR2 SVGAGI. The CDR3 runs to 16 residues. V shed 4 bases and J 1 base; nucleotides not matched to a gene: 9. The CDR3 reads CASSSATGVVNYGYTF. In DNA, the CDR3 is TGTGCCAGCAGTTCCGCAACAGGGGTGGTTAACTATGGCTACACCTTC.

V usage is TRBV7-9 and J usage is TRBJ1-2; a weak D match, TRBD1 (6 bases). This CDR3 region has 17 residues. Trimming cost V 3 bases and J 1 base, with 18 bases left between them. CDR1 SEHNR and CDR2 FQNEAQ come from the germline V gene (reference sequence). The CDR3 bases are TGTGCCAGCAGCTTTCGGGCCAGCCAGGGGCTTAACTATGGCTACACCTTC. It translates to CASSFRASQGLNYGYTF.